Following are 26 T cell receptor beta chains from one sample sequenced in a study of shared clonotypes between healthy human individuals. Produced via immunoSEQ multiplex PCR; TCRdb's table is partial and in-frame only. The sample has around 1.6 million clones; 95% to 99% are singletons. The sequenced sample was naive CD4+ T cells sorted from blood. Subset indicated: CD45RA+ positively selected. These receptors all stem from a man younger than 40 in good health.

This chain connects TRBV7-9 to TRBJ2-7; 8 bases map to TRBD1. The CDR3 consists of 15 residues. CDR1 SEHNR and CDR2 FQNEAQ come from the germline V gene (reference sequence). V was pared by 5 bases and J by 2 bases, with 8 bases of the junction left unmatched. CDR3 protein: CASSPRDRPPYEQYF. DNA for the CDR3: TGTGCCAGCAGCCCCCGGGACAGGCCCCCCTACGAGCAGTACTTC.

This rearrangement joins TRBV20-1 to TRBJ2-7; D gene uncertain. V was clipped by 0 bases and J by 6 bases, with 6 bases between them. CDR1 is DFQATT and CDR2 is SNEGSKA in the germline V gene (reference sequence). The CDR3 covers 11 residues. The CDR3 here is CSARDRIEQYF. CDR3 nucleotide sequence: TGCAGTGCTAGAGATCGGATCGAGCAGTACTTC.

The rearrangement links TRBV18 to TRBJ1-1, with D perhaps matching TRBD1 (6 bases). Trimming pared 6 bases from V and 1 base from J, leaving 15 bases between. Germline CDR1 reads KGHSH; CDR2 reads LQKENI. The CDR3 runs to 15 residues. CDR3 DNA: TGTGCCAGCTCTCTCGGGGGGGGCCGGAACACTGAAGCTTTCTTT. Translated: CASSLGGGRNTEAFF.

The rearrangement uses TRBV7-9 and TRBJ1-4; D is uncertain. The CDR3 spans 15 residues. The V gene's germline CDR1 is SEHNR and CDR2 FQNEAQ (reference sequence). Trimming removed 1 base from V and 8 bases from J, with 14 bases in between. CDR3 DNA: TGTGCCAGCAGCTTAGGGTCCCTTCTGGGCGAAAAACTGTTTTTT. It encodes CASSLGSLLGEKLFF.

The chain uses TRBV7-6 and TRBJ2-7; D may correspond to TRBD1 or TRBD2 (5 bases each). Deletions cut 0 bases from V and 3 bases from J, with 12 bases between. The CDR3 consists of 15 residues. Germline-derived CDR1 and CDR2 are SGHVS and FNYEAQ. The CDR3 coding sequence is TGTGCCAGCAGCTTAGCATCCGGGACCTACTACGAGCAGTACTTC. This translates into CASSLASGTYYEQYF. The full variable domain, with the rest looked up from reference TRBV7-6 and TRBJ2-7, is GAGVSQSPRYKVTKRGQDVALRCDPISGHVSLYWYRQALGQGPEFLTYFNYEAQQDKSGLPNDRFSAERPEGSISTLTIQRTEQRDSAMYRCASSLASGTYYEQYFGPGTRLTVT.

The chain combines TRBV28 with TRBJ2-1; D remains ambiguous. Germline V CDR1 and CDR2: MDHEN, SYDVKM. Trimming took off 3 bases at V and 3 bases at J, with 12 bases between the two ends. The CDR3 has 15 amino acids. CDR3 coding DNA: TGTGCCAGCAGTTTCGATAACTCCTACTACAATGAGCAGTTCTTC. This gives the protein CASSFDNSYYNEQFF.

The chain is built from TRBV20-1 and TRBJ2-7; D not resolved. Between the trimmed V and J ends, which lost 5 bases and 3 bases, there was a span of 8 bases. The CDR3 spans 11 residues. Looked up from germline, CDR1 is DFQATT and CDR2 is SNEGSKA (reference sequence). The CDR3 spells CSAFGIYEQYF. The CDR3, as DNA: TGCAGTGCTTTTGGGATCTACGAGCAGTACTTC.

As to this clone: This CDR3 is also generated by other DNA sequences in the sample. The V gene is TRBV18, the J gene TRBJ1-1, with D perhaps TRBD1 (5 bases). Germline V gene data show CDR1 as KGHSH and CDR2 as LQKENI. This CDR3 comprises 13 residues. V gave up 1 base and J gave up 5 bases, with 8 bases separating them. The CDR3 loop reads CASSPLGGTEAFF. CDR3 DNA sequence: TGTGCCAGCTCACCACTCGGGGGGACTGAAGCTTTCTTT.

This clone was seen a single time. V is TRBV5-1 and J is TRBJ1-2, with unresolved D. V was pared by 0 bases and J by 1 base, with 4 bases between. Per germline, CDR1 SGHRS and CDR2 YFSETQ. This CDR3 is built from 13 residues. The CDR3 DNA follows: TGCGCCAGCAGCTTGGACAATAACTATGGCTACACCTTC. Its protein product is CASSLDNNYGYTF. The full variable domain, completed using reference TRBV5-1 and TRBJ1-2, is KAGVTQTPRYLIKTRGQQVTLSCSPISGHRSVSWYQQTPGQGLQFLFEYFSETQRNKGNFPGRFSGRQFSNSRSEMNVSTLELGDSALYLCASSLDNNYGYTFGSGTRLTVV.

Details on this clone: The sample holds other DNA sequences that translate to the same CDR3. This rearrangement joins TRBV27 to TRBJ2-3; D is undetermined. Trimming cost V 3 bases and J 2 bases, with 6 bases left between them. Per germline, CDR1 MNHEY and CDR2 SMNVEV (reference sequence). This CDR3 has 13 residues. The CDR3 DNA reads as TGTGCCAGCAGTTTTAGGGACACAGATACGCAGTATTTT. Its protein product is CASSFRDTDTQYF.

The rearrangement joins TRBV5-1 to TRBJ1-2, with D unresolved. V was trimmed by 1 base and J by 13 bases, leaving 17 bases between them. Germline V CDR1 and CDR2: SGHRS, YFSETQ. CDR3 length: 13 residues. CDR3 nucleotide sequence: TGCGCCAGCAGCTTGTCTCTACAAGATCCCTGCACCTTC. Translating gives CASSLSLQDPCTF.

The J gene is TRBJ1-2, the V gene TRBV10-3, with 9 bases fitting TRBD1. The V segment lost 0 bases and the J segment 4 bases; nucleotides outside the gene matches: 12. This CDR3 has 18 amino acids. Germline assignment: CDR1 ENHRY and CDR2 SYGVKD. The CDR3 DNA is TGTGCCATCAGTGAGTCCAACCTGGACAGGGGCGCGGCCTATGGCTACACCTTC. Translation: CAISESNLDRGAAYGYTF.

The CDR3 DNA sequence: TGTGCCAGCTCAGTACAGGCGAACACTGAAGCTTTCTTT. Residues: CASSVQANTEAFF. J is TRBJ1-1 and V is TRBV18, with D possibly TRBD1 on 5 matching bases. Trimming cost V 5 bases and J 1 base, with 8 bases left between them. The CDR3 spans 13 residues. Germline V gene data show CDR1 as KGHSH and CDR2 as LQKENI.

The chain combines TRBV5-8 with TRBJ2-7; tentatively, D is TRBD1 or TRBD2 (6 bases each). The ends were cut back, 1 base at V and 7 bases at J, with 21 bases in the middle. There are 16 residues in the CDR3. Germline CDR1 is SGHTS and CDR2 is YDEGEE. The DNA for the CDR3 is TGTGCCAGCAGCTTGCTGGGGGGCAGGGGAAAGGGGGAGCAGTACTTC. This encodes CASSLLGGRGKGEQYF.

The gene calls are TRBV15 and TRBJ2-2; 7 bases align to TRBD1. Germline V gene data show CDR1 as LNHNV and CDR2 as YYDKDF (reference sequence). V was pared by 4 bases and J by 1 base, with 3 bases of the junction left unmatched. This CDR3 has 15 residues. Here the CDR3 DNA reads TGTGCCACCAGCATAGACAGGGTGAACACCGGGGAGCTGTTTTTT. Translating it yields CATSIDRVNTGELFF.

The chain carries TRBV4-1 and TRBJ2-1; D unclear. The length of the CDR3 is 17 residues. The germline CDR1 and CDR2 sequences are MGHRA and YSYEKL. Deletions cut 0 bases from V and 1 base from J, with 13 bases between. CDR3 DNA: TGCGCCAGCAGCCAAGAGCCTTCTACTCTTTCCTACAATGAGCAGTTCTTC. Residues: CASSQEPSTLSYNEQFF.

This clone is a singleton in its sample. The same CDR3 arises from other DNA sequences in this sample as well. CDR3 amino acids: CASSGTSGAYEQYF. The CDR3 nucleotides read TGCGCCAGCAGCGGAACTAGCGGAGCCTACGAGCAGTACTTC. The rearrangement uses TRBV5-1 and TRBJ2-7; 8 bases are shared with TRBD2. Losses at the gene ends were 4 bases for V and 2 bases for J; bases not matched to a gene: 5. The CDR3 has 14 residues. Germline V gives CDR1 SGHRS, CDR2 YFSETQ.

The V gene is TRBV11-3, the J gene TRBJ2-1, with TRBD2 matching over 11 bases. Per the germline V gene, CDR1 is SGHNT and CDR2 is YENEEA. The CDR3 has 15 amino acids. J was trimmed by 6 bases and V by 1 base; bases with no gene match: 2. CDR3 sequence reads: CASSLVAGGTNEQFF. CDR3 in DNA: TGTGCCAGCAGCTTAGTAGCGGGAGGGACCAATGAGCAGTTCTTC.

The gene calls are TRBV7-2 and TRBJ1-3; D gene ambiguous. The V gene's germline CDR1 is SGHTA and CDR2 FQGNSA. Trimming shortened V by 6 bases and J by 2 bases, and 8 bases separated the two germline ends. CDR3 length: 13 residues. This CDR3 reads CASSQVTGNTIYF. DNA for the CDR3: TGTGCCAGCAGTCAGGTCACTGGAAACACCATATATTTT.

This chain connects TRBV15 to TRBJ2-3; D is undetermined. Germline V CDR1 and CDR2: LNHNV, YYDKDF (reference sequence). V dropped 2 bases and J dropped 6 bases, with 12 bases sitting between them. This CDR3 is built from 14 residues. The CDR3 loop reads CATSRKKTGDTQYF. The CDR3 bases are TGTGCCACCAGCAGAAAAAAAACTGGGGATACGCAGTATTTT.

This chain uses TRBV4-1 with TRBJ2-1, with 13 bases matching TRBD2. Germline lookup yields CDR1 MGHRA and CDR2 YSYEKL. The CDR3 runs to 18 residues. With V trimmed by 0 bases and J by 4 bases, 6 bases remained unmatched. CDR3: CASSQERTSGSRYNEQFF. The DNA for the CDR3 is TGCGCCAGCAGCCAAGAGAGGACTAGCGGGAGTAGGTACAATGAGCAGTTCTTC.

The chain links TRBV28 to TRBJ2-5; 8 bases match TRBD2. Per the germline V gene, CDR1 is MDHEN and CDR2 is SYDVKM. Trimming cost V 6 bases and J 6 bases; bases outside gene matches: 12. The CDR3 runs 15 residues. The CDR3 sequence: CASRVPGTRGKTQYF. CDR3 nucleotides: TGTGCCAGCAGGGTCCCGGGGACTAGGGGGAAGACCCAGTACTTC.

V gene TRBV18 combines with J gene TRBJ2-1; D is possibly TRBD2 (7 bases). The V gene's germline CDR1 is KGHSH and CDR2 LQKENI. The V end lost 3 bases, the J end lost 7 bases, and 16 bases lay between the germline ends. The CDR3 is 15 residues long. CDR3 protein: CASSPGGGAGNEQFF. The CDR3 bases are TGTGCCAGCTCACCCGGAGGGGGGGCGGGTAATGAGCAGTTCTTC.

The rearrangement uses TRBV6-1 and TRBJ2-7, with 9 positions matching TRBD1. The V segment lost 1 base and the J segment 5 bases; nucleotides outside the gene matches: 6. Germline loops: CDR1 MNHNS, CDR2 SASEGT. The CDR3 has 15 amino acids. CDR3 loop: CASSEGRTGVDEQYF. The CDR3 DNA is TGTGCCAGCAGTGAAGGGAGGACAGGGGTGGACGAGCAGTACTTC.

The rearrangement uses TRBV2 and TRBJ2-3; 7 nucleotides align to TRBD2. Germline CDR1 and CDR2: SNHLY and FYNNEI. Unmatched junction bases numbered 12, after V lost 8 bases and J lost 4 bases. The CDR3 runs to 15 residues. The CDR3 coding sequence is TGTGCCAGCCTAAGCTCCTTCCTAGCGGCAGATACGCAGTATTTT. The encoded protein is CASLSSFLAADTQYF.

The genes are TRBV11-2 and TRBJ2-1; 10 positions match TRBD2. J lost 9 bases, V lost 6 bases, and 11 bases had no gene match. This CDR3 spans 15 amino acids. Germline CDR1 SGHAT, CDR2 FQNNGV. The CDR3 spells CASRGGPSGRGEQFF. The CDR3 nucleotides read TGTGCCAGCAGGGGGGGGCCTAGCGGGAGAGGTGAGCAGTTCTTC.